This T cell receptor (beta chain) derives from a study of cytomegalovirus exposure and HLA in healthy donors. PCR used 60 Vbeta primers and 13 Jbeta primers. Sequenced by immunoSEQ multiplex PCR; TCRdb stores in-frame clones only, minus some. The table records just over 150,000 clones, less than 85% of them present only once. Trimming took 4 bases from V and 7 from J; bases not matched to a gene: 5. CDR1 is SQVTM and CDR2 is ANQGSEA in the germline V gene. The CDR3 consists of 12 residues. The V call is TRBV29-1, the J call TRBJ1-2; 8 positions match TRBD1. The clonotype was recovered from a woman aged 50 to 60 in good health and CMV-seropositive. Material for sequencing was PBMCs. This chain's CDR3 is CSVGDRPRGYTF. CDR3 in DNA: TGCAGCGTTGGGGACAGGCCTCGTGGCTACACCTTC.